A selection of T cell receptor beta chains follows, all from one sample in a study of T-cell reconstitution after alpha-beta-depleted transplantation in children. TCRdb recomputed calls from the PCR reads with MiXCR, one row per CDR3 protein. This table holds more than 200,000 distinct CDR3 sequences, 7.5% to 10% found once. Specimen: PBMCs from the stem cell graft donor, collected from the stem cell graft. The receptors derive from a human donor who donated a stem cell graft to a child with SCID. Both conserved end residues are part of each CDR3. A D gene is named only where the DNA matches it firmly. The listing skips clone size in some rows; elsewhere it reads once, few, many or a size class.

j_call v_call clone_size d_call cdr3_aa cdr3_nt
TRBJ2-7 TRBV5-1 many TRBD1 CASSSGQGAYEQYF TGCGCCAGCAGCTCGGGACAGGGGGCTTACGAGCAGTACTTC
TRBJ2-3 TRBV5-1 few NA CASSSIRGTDTQYF TGCGCCAGCAGCTCAATCCGCGGAACAGATACGCAGTATTTT
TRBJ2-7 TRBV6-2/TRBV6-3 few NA CASSYQGRTYEQYF TGTGCCAGCAGTTACCAGGGGCGGACCTACGAGCAGTACTTC
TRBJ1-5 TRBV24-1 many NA CARETDYSNQPQHF TGTGCCAGGGAAACAGATTATAGCAATCAGCCCCAGCATTTT
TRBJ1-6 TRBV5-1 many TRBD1 CASSMTGGISPLHF TGCGCCAGCAGCATGACAGGGGGCATTTCACCCCTCCACTTT
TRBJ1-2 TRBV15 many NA CATSRDGGGFYGYTF TGTGCCACCAGCAGAGATGGCGGAGGGTTCTATGGCTACACCTTC
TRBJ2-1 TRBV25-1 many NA CASSEDYSGRSQDNEQFF TGTGCCAGCAGTGAAGATTATTCAGGGAGGTCTCAGGACAATGAGCAGTTCTTC
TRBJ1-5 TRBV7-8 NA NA CASSLGGGRDQPQHF TGTGCCAGCAGCTTAGGAGGGGGTAGGGATCAGCCCCAGCATTTT
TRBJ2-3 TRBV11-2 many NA CASSSPSTSPSTDTQYF TGTGCCAGCAGCTCCCCCTCGACATCCCCTAGCACAGATACGCAGTATTTT
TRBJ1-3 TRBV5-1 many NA CASSLGGLQSGNTIYF TGCGCCAGCAGCTTGGGGGGACTGCAATCAGGAAACACCATATATTTT
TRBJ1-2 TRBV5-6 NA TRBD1 CASSLEQGARIYGYTF TGTGCCAGCAGCTTGGAACAGGGGGCGCGTATCTATGGCTACACCTTC
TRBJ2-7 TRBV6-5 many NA CASSYSWAPLGEQYF TGTGCCAGCAGTTATAGCTGGGCCCCTCTCGGGGAGCAGTACTTC
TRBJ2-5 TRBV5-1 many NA CASSLVPRGGETQYF TGCGCCAGCAGCTTGGTTCCCCGAGGAGGAGAGACCCAGTACTTC
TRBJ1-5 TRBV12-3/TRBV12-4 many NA CASTLVEGQPQHF TGTGCCAGCACCCTAGTAGAGGGACAGCCCCAGCATTTT
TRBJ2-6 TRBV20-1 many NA CSASPPPGGSGANVLTF TGCAGTGCTAGTCCCCCTCCCGGCGGCTCTGGGGCCAACGTCCTGACTTTC
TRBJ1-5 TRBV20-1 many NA CSAKTGNQPQHF TGCAGTGCAAAGACCGGCAATCAGCCCCAGCATTTT
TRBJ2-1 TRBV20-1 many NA CSARDPTKPGPYNEQFF TGCAGTGCTAGAGATCCGACTAAGCCAGGTCCCTACAATGAGCAGTTCTTC
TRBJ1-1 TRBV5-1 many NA CASSLEGSGMLQEAFF TGCGCCAGCAGCTTGGAGGGGTCGGGCATGCTTCAGGAAGCTTTCTTT
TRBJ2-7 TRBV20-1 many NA CSAGQPSYEQYF TGCAGTGCTGGACAGCCGTCCTACGAGCAGTACTTC
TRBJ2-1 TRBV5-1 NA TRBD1 CASSWDRDNEQFF TGCGCCAGCAGCTGGGACAGGGACAATGAGCAGTTCTTC
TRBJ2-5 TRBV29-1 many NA CSVDRHQETQYF TGCAGCGTTGATCGGCATCAAGAGACCCAGTACTTC
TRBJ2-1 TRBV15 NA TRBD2 CATSRDPRLAGGPLFF TGTGCCACCAGCAGAGACCCCCGGCTAGCGGGGGGGCCTTTGTTCTTC
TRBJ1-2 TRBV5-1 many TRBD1 CASSPDRAYGYTF TGCGCCAGCAGCCCCGACAGGGCCTATGGCTACACCTTC
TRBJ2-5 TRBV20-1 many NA CSAKTQPQETQYF TGCAGTGCTAAGACCCAGCCCCAAGAGACCCAGTACTTC
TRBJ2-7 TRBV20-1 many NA CSAWGWLGPYEQYF TGCAGTGCCTGGGGCTGGTTGGGGCCTTACGAGCAGTACTTC
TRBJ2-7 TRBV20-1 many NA CSANPRGTYEQYF TGCAGTGCCAACCCACGGGGGACCTACGAGCAGTACTTC
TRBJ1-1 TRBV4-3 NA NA CASSPGKGRAFF TGCGCCAGCAGCCCCGGAAAGGGAAGGGCTTTCTTT
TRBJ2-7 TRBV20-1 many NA CSAKQGRIEQYF TGCAGTGCTAAGCAGGGCAGGATCGAGCAGTACTTC
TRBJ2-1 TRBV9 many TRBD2 CASSVRGGYNEQFF TGTGCCAGCAGCGTACGGGGGGGATACAATGAGCAGTTCTTC
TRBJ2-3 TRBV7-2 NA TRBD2 CASLAGGLVTDTQYF TGTGCCAGCTTAGCGGGGGGGCTTGTCACAGATACGCAGTATTTT
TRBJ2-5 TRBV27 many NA CASSLKYLAGLHQETQYF TGTGCCAGCAGTTTAAAGTATCTGGCAGGGTTACACCAAGAGACCCAGTACTTC
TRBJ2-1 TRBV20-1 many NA CSARQGRGVRNEQFF TGCAGTGCTAGACAGGGCAGGGGCGTTAGAAATGAGCAGTTCTTC
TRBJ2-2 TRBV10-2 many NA CASSVRTATGELFF TGCGCCAGCAGTGTCCGGACGGCCACCGGGGAGCTGTTTTTT
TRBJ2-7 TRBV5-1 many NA CASSPRRGSYEQYF TGCGCCAGCAGCCCACGGAGGGGGTCCTACGAGCAGTACTTC
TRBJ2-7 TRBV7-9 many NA CASSLGGRNYEQYF TGTGCCAGCAGCTTAGGCGGCAGAAACTACGAGCAGTACTTC
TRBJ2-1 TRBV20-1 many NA CSARARGGPSYNEQFF TGCAGTGCTAGGGCCCGTGGTGGGCCTTCCTACAATGAGCAGTTCTTC
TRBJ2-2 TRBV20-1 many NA CSARDGGDGELFF TGCAGTGCTAGGGATGGTGGGGACGGGGAGCTGTTTTTT
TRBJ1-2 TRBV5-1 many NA CASSEGNYGYTF TGCGCCAGCAGTGAAGGGAACTATGGCTACACCTTC
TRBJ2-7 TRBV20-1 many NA CSATKSLGGFFYEQYF TGCAGTGCTACAAAAAGTTTGGGGGGATTCTTCTACGAGCAGTACTTC
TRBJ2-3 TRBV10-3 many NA CALGWGTDTQYF TGTGCCCTAGGGTGGGGGACAGATACGCAGTATTTT